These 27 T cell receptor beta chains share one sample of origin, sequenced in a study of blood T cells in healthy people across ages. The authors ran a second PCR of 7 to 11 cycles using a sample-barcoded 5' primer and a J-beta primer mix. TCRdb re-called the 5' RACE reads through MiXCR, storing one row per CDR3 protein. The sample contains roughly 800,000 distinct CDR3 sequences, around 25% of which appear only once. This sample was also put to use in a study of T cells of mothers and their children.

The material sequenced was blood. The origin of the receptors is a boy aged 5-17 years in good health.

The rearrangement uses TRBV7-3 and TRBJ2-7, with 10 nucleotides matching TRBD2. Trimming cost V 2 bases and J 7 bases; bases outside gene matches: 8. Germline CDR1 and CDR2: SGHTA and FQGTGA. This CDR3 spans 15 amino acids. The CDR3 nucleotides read TGTGCCAGCAGCTTAGGGCTAGCGGGAGAATGGGAGCAGTACTTC. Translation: CASSLGLAGEWEQYF.

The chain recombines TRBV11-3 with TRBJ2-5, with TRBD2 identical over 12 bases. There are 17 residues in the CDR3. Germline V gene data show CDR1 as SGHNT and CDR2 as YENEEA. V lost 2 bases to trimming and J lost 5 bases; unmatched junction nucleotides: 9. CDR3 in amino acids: CASSLKGGLAGMETQYF. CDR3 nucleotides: TGTGCCAGCAGCTTAAAAGGCGGACTAGCGGGGATGGAGACCCAGTACTTC.

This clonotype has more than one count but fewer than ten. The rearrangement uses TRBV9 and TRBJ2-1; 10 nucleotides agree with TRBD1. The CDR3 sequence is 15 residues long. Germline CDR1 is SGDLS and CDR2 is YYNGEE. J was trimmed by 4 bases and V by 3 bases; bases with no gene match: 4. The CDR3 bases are TGTGCCAGCAGCGAAGGACAGGGGGGATACAATGAGCAGTTCTTC. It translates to CASSEGQGGYNEQFF.

CDR3 protein: CATSDRQGLLSYNEQFF. DNA for the CDR3: TGTGCCACCAGTGATCGACAGGGCCTACTCTCCTACAATGAGCAGTTCTTC. The chain carries TRBV24-1 and TRBJ2-1, with 7 bases fitting TRBD1. V shed 3 bases and J 0 bases; nucleotides not matched to a gene: 7. This CDR3 has 17 amino acids. Germline assignment: CDR1 KGHDR and CDR2 SFDVKD.

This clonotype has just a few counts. DNA of the CDR3: TGTGCCAGCAGCCGTGGAATGCGAGCGGGGGGGCACGAGCAGTACTTC. It codes for CASSRGMRAGGHEQYF. The J gene is TRBJ2-7, the V gene TRBV3-1; TRBD2 matches at 10 bases. The CDR3 runs 16 residues. CDR1 LGHDT and CDR2 YNNKEL come from the germline V gene (reference sequence). Trimming at V came to 4 bases and at J to 5 bases, leaving 11 bases not matched to a gene.

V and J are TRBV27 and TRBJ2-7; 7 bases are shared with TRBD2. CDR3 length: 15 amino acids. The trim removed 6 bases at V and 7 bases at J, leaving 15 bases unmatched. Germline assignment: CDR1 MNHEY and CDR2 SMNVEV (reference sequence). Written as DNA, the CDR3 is TGTGCCAGCAGCTGGGCAGCGGGATTAGGAGATGAGCAGTACTTC. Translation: CASSWAAGLGDEQYF.

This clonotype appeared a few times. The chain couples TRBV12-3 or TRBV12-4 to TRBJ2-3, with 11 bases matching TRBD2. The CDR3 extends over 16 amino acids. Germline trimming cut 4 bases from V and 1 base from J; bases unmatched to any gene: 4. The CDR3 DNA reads TGTGCCAGCAGTTCAACTAGCGGGAGTCGCACAGATACGCAGTATTTT. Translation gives CASSSTSGSRTDTQYF.

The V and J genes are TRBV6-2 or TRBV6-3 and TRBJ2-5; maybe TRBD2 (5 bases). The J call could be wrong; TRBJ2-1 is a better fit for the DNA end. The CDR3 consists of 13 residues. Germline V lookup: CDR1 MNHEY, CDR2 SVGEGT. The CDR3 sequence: CASSWTRENEQFF. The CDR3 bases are TGTGCCAGCAGTTGGACGAGGGAGAATGAGCAGTTCTTC.

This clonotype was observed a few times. CDR3 in amino acids: CASSAGTGQSYEQYF. As DNA, the CDR3 is TGTGCCAGCAGCGCTGGAACCGGACAGTCCTACGAGCAGTACTTC. V usage is TRBV9 and J usage is TRBJ2-7, with a possible D match to TRBD1 (6 bases). V gave up 3 bases and J gave up 1 base, with 14 bases separating them. The CDR3 has 15 amino acids. CDR1 is SGDLS and CDR2 is YYNGEE in the germline V gene.

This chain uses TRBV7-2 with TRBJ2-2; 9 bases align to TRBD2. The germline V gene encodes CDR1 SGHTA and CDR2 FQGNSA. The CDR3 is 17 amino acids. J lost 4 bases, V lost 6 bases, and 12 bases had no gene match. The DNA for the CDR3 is TGTGCCAGCAGTTCGCGGGGGGGCCTTGTGGGCACCGGGGAGCTGTTTTTT. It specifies CASSSRGGLVGTGELFF.

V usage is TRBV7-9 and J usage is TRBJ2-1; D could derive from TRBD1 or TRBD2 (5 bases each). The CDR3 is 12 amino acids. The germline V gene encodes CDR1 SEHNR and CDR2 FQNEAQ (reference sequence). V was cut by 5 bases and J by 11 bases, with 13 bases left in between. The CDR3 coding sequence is TGTGCCAGCAGCACACCCCCGGGACAGCAGTTCTTC. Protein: CASSTPPGQQFF.

The CDR3 region has the DNA TGTGCCAGCAGTAGGGGCGACACATACTCTGGAAACACCATATATTTT. Translation gives CASSRGDTYSGNTIYF. The chain uses TRBV12-3 or TRBV12-4 and TRBJ1-3, with D perhaps TRBD1 (5 bases). CDR3 size: 16 residues. Trimming left V 5 bases short and J 0 bases short, with 14 bases between.

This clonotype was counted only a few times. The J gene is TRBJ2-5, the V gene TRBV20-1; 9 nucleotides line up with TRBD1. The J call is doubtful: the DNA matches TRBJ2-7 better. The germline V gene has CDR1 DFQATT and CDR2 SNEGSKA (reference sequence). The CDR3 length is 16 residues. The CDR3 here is CSASVPGQGSIYEQYF. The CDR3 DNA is TGCAGTGCTAGTGTGCCGGGACAGGGTTCCATTTACGAGCAGTACTTC.

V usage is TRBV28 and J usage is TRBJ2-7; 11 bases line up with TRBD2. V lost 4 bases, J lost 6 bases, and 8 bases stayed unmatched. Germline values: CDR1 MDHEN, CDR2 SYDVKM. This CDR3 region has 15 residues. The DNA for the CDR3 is TGTGCCAGCAGTTCCGTAGCGGGAGGGTTCACCGAGCAGTACTTC. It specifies CASSSVAGGFTEQYF.

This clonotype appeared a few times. CDR3 coding DNA: TGCAGTGCTCCCTTTGGAAACACCATATATTTT. Its protein product is CSAPFGNTIYF. V and J are TRBV20-1 and TRBJ1-3; no reliable D call. This CDR3 has 11 amino acids. CDR1 is DFQATT, CDR2 SNEGSKA, per germline (reference sequence). V was shortened by 5 bases and J by 3 bases, with 5 bases between the two germline ends.

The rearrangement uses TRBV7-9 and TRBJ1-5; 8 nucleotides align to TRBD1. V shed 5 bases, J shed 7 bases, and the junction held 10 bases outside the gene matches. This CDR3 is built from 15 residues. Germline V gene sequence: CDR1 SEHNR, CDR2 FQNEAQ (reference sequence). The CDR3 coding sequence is TGTGCCAGCAGCGGGACCGGGACAGGAGCCCAGCCCCAGCATTTT. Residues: CASSGTGTGAQPQHF.

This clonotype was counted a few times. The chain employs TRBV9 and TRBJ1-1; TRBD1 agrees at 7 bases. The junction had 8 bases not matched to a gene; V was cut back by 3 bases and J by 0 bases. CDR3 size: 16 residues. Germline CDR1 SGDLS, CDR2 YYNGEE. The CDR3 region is CASSELPGQLNTEAFF. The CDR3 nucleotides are TGTGCCAGCAGCGAGCTACCGGGACAGTTGAACACTGAAGCTTTCTTT.

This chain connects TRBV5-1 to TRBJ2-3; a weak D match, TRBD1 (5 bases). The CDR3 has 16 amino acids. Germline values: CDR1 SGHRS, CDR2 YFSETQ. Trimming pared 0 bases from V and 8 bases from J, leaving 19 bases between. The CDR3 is CASSLVADIVSGTQYF. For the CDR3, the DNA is TGCGCCAGCAGCTTGGTGGCGGACATAGTATCAGGTACGCAGTATTTT.

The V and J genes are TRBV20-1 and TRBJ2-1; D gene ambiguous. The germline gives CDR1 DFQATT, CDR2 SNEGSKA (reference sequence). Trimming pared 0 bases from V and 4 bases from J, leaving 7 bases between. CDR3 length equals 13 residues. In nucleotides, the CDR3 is TGCAGTGCTAGAGATAAACCATACAATGAGCAGTTCTTC. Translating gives CSARDKPYNEQFF.

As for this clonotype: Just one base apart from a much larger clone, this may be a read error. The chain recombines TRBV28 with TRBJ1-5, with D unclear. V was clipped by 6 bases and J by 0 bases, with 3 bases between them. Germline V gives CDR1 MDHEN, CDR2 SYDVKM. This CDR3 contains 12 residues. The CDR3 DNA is TGTGCCAGCAGGTCTAGCAATCAGCCCCAGCATTTT. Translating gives CASRSSNQPQHF.

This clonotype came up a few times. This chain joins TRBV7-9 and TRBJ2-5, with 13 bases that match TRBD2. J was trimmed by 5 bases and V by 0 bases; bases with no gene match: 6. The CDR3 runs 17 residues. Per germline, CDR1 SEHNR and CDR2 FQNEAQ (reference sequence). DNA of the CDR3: TGTGCCAGCAGCTTAGCACTAGCGGGAGGGGTACTTGAGACCCAGTACTTC. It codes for CASSLALAGGVLETQYF.

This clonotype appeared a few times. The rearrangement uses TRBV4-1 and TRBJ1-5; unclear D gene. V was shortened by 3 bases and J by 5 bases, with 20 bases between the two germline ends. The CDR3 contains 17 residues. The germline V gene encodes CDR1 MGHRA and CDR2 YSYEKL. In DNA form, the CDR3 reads TGCGCCAGCAGCCAGCTTATAACATTTACCGGGCATCAGCCCCAGCATTTT. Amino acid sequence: CASSQLITFTGHQPQHF.

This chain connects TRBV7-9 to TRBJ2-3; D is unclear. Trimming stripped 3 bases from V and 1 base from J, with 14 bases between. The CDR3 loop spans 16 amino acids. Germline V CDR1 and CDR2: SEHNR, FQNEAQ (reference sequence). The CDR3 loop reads CASSFRYRDGTDTQYF. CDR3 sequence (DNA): TGTGCCAGCAGCTTTCGATACCGAGATGGCACAGATACGCAGTATTTT. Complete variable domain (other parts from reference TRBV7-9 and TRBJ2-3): DTGVSQNPRHKITKRGQNVTFRCDPISEHNRLYWYRQTLGQGPEFLTYFQNEAQLEKSRLLSDRFSAERPKGSFSTLEIQRTEQGDSAMYLCASSFRYRDGTDTQYFGPGTRLTVL.

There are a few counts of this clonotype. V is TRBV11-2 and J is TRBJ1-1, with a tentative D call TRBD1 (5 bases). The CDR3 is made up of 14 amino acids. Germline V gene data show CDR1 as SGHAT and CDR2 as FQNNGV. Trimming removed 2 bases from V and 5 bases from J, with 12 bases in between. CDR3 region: CASSLQGKLTEAFF. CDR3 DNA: TGTGCCAGCAGCTTACAGGGAAAGCTAACTGAAGCTTTCTTT.

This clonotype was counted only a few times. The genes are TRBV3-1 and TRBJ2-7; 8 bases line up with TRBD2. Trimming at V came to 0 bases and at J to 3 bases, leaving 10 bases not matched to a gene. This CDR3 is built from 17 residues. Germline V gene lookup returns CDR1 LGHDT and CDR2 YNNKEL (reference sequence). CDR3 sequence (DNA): TGTGCCAGCAGCCAAGAGTTCAGTAGCGGGGTTAACTACGAGCAGTACTTC. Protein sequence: CASSQEFSSGVNYEQYF.

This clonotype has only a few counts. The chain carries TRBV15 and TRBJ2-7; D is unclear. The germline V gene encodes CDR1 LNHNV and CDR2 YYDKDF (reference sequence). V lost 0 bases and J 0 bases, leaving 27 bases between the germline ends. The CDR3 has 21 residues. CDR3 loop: CATSRDNGRLQRVELSYEQYF. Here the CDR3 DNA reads TGTGCCACCAGCAGAGATAATGGACGGCTGCAACGCGTCGAACTCTCCTACGAGCAGTACTTC.

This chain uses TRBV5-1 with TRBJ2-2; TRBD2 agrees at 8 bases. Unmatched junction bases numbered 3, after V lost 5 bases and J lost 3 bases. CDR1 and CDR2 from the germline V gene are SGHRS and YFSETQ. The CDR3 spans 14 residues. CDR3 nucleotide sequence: TGCGCCAGCAGTCGGGAGGGCGACACCGGGGAGCTGTTTTTT. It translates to CASSREGDTGELFF.